This is a list of T cell receptor beta chains from one sample in a study of identical twins. TCRdb reprocessed the 5' RACE reads with MiXCR, giving one entry per CDR3 protein. Of 500,000 or so distinct CDR3 sequences detected, approximately 15% appear once; the ten largest clones hold 0.98%. A further study also used this sample, focusing on yellow fever vaccine responses in identical twins.

Sample: CD4+ T cells sorted from blood. These receptors were taken from a woman aged 18 to 35 in good health. The CDR3 runs from the conserved cysteine through the conserved F or W. Each record gives: CDR3 length, clone size, V gene, J gene, D gene, CDR3 DNA, CDR3 protein. D genes are given only for firm matches. Rows may omit the clone size; those that give it use once, few, many or a size class.

>16|few|TRBV15|TRBJ2-7|NA
TGTGCCACCAGCAGAGATTTGAGCGGAGGGACCTACGAGCAGTACTTC
CATSRDLSGGTYEQYF
>11|few|TRBV20-1|TRBJ1-1|NA
TGCAGACCCCCGGGGGGCACTGAAGCTTTCTTT
CRPPGGTEAFF
>14|NA|TRBV2|TRBJ2-3|TRBD2
TGTGCCAGCCGAGAGCGGGAGTCCTCAGATACGCAGTATTTT
CASRERESSDTQYF
>15|NA|TRBV6-1|TRBJ2-3|TRBD1
TGTGCCAGCAGTAGGACAGGGTCCACGACAGATACGCAGTATTTT
CASSRTGSTTDTQYF
>15|NA|TRBV3-1|TRBJ2-7|TRBD1
TGTGCCAGCAGCCTTACGGGACAGGTTTCCTACGAGCAGTACTTC
CASSLTGQVSYEQYF
>17|few|TRBV4-3|TRBJ1-6|NA
TGCGCCAGCAGCCAAGCCCCCGGGACAAAGAATAATTCACCCCTCCACTTT
CASSQAPGTKNNSPLHF
>16|few|TRBV10-3|TRBJ2-1|TRBD2
TGTGCCATCATAAACACTAGCGGGAGTTCGGTCGGTGAGCAGTTCTTC
CAIINTSGSSVGEQFF
>13|NA|TRBV28|TRBJ1-4|NA
TGTGCCAGCAGTTTACTCGAGGCCGGGAGTACGTTTTTT
CASSLLEAGSTFF
>14|few|TRBV20-1|TRBJ2-5|TRBD1
TGCAGTGCTAGCCTCCGGGACAGGGAAGAGACCCAGTACTTC
CSASLRDREETQYF
>16|few|TRBV6-1|TRBJ2-5|TRBD1
TGTGCCAGCAGTGCCCCCGACAGGGCGGAGAGGGAGACCCAGTACTTC
CASSAPDRAERETQYF
>14|few|TRBV20-1|TRBJ2-3|TRBD2
TGCAGTGCTAGGGGGGACGGGGGGTCAGATACGCAGTATTTT
CSARGDGGSDTQYF
>14|few|TRBV18|TRBJ2-7|NA
TGTGCCAGCTCACTTAATCCCCTCTTATACGAGCAGTACTTC
CASSLNPLLYEQYF
>16|NA|TRBV12-3/TRBV12-4|TRBJ1-1|TRBD1
TGTGCCAGCAGTCCGAGGACAGGGGGCGGGAACACTGAAGCTTTCTTT
CASSPRTGGGNTEAFF
>18|few|TRBV7-8|TRBJ2-5|TRBD2
TGTGCCAGCAGGGTTTGGCAGGCGGTAGCGGGGCACCAAGAGACCCAGTACTTC
CASRVWQAVAGHQETQYF
>13|NA|TRBV7-9|TRBJ2-7|NA
TGTGCCAGCAGCCCCCCCTACAGGTCCGAGCAGTACTTC
CASSPPYRSEQYF
>16|NA|TRBV20-1|TRBJ1-3|NA
TGCAGTGCTAGAGAGGCCTCCGTAGGGTCTGGAAACACCATATATTTT
CSAREASVGSGNTIYF
>14|NA|TRBV6-5|TRBJ2-7|NA
TGTGCCAGCAGTACTTCCAGGAGCTCCTACGAGCAGTACTTC
CASSTSRSSYEQYF
>19|medium-sized|TRBV7-9|TRBJ2-1|TRBD2
TGTGCCAGCAGCACAAGCGGGAGGGTCCCACGTTTGACCTACAATGAGCAGTTCTTC
CASSTSGRVPRLTYNEQFF